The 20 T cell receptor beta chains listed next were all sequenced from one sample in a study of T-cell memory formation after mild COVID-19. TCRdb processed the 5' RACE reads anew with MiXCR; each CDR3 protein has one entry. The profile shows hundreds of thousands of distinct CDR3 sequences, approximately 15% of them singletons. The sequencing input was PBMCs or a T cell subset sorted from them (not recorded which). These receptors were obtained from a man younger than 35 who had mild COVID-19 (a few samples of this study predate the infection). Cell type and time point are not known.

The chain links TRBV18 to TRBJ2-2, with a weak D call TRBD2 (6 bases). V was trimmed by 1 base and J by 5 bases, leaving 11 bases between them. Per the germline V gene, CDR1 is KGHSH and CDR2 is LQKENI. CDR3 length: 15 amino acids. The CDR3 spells CASSPQGGRTGELFF. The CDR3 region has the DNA TGTGCCAGCTCACCACAGGGAGGTCGAACCGGGGAGCTGTTTTTT.

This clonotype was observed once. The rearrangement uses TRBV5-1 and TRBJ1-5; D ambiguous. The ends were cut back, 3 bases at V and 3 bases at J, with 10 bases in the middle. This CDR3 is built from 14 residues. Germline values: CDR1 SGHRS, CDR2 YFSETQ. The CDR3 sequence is CASSSGYPNQPQHF. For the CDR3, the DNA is TGCGCCAGCAGCTCCGGATACCCCAATCAGCCCCAGCATTTT.

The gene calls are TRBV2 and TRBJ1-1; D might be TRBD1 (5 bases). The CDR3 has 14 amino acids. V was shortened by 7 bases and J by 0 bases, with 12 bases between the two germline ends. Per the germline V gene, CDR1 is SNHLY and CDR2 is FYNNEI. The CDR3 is CASMEWGMNTEAFF. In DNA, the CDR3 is TGTGCCAGCATGGAGTGGGGGATGAACACTGAAGCTTTCTTT.

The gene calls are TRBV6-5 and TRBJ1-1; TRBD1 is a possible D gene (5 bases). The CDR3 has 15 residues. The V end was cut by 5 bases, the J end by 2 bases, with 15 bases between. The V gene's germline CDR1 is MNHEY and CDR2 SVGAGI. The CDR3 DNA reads TGTGCCAGCAGTCCCGGGGGGACCGTAAACACTGAAGCTTTCTTT. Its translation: CASSPGGTVNTEAFF.

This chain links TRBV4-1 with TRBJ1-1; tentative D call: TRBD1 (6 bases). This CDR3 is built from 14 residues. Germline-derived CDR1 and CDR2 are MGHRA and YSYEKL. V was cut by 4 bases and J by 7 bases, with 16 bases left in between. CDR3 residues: CASSLQGGGGEAFF. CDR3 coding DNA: TGCGCCAGCAGCCTACAGGGCGGTGGTGGTGAAGCTTTCTTT.

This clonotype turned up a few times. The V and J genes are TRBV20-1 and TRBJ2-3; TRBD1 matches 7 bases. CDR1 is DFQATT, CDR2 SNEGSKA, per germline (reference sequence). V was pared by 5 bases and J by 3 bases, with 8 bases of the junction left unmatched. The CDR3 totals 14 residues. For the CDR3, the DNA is TGCAGTGCTGGGGGACAGATGAAGACAGATACGCAGTATTTT. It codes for CSAGGQMKTDTQYF.

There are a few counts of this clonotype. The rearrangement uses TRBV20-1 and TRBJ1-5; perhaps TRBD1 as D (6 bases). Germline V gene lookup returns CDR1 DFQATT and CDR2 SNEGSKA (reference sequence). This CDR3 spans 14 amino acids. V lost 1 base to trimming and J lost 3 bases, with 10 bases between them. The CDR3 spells CSARAGAANQPQHF. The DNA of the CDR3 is TGCAGTGCTAGAGCGGGGGCGGCCAATCAGCCCCAGCATTTT.

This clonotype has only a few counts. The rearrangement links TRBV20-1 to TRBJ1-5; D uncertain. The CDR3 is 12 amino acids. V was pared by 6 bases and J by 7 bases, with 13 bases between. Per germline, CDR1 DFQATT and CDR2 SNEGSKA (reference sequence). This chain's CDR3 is CSASGAGQPQHF. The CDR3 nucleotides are TGCAGTGCCAGTGGTGCAGGACAGCCCCAGCATTTT.

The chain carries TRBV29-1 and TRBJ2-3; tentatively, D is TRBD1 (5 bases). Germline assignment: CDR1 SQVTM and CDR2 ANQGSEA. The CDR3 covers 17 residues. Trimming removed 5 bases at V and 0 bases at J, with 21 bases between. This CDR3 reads CSVNGRVGPQSTDTQYF. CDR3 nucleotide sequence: TGCAGCGTTAATGGCAGGGTAGGCCCCCAAAGCACAGATACGCAGTATTTT.

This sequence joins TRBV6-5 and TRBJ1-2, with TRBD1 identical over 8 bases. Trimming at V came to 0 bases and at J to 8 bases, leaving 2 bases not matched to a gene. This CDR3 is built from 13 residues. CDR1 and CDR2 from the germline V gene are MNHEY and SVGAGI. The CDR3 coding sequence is TGTGCCAGCAGTTACTCGACAGGGGTCGGCTACACCTTC. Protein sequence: CASSYSTGVGYTF.

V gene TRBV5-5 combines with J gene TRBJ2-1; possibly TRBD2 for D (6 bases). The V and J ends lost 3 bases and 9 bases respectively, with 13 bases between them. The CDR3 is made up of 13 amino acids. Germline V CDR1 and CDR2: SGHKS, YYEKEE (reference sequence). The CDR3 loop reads CASSSVGDFEQFF. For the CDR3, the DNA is TGTGCCAGCAGCTCAGTGGGGGACTTTGAGCAGTTCTTC.

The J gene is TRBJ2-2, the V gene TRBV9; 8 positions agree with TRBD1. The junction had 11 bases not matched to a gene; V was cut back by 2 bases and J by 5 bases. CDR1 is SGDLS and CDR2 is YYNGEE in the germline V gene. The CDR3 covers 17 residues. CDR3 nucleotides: TGTGCCAGCAGCGTTTCAGGACAGGGACGGTGGACCGGGGAGCTGTTTTTT. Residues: CASSVSGQGRWTGELFF.

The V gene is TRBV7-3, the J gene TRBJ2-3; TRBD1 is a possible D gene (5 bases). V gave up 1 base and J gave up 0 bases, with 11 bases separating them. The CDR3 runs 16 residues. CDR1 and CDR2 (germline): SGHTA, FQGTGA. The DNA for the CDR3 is TGTGCCAGCAGCTTAAGGGGCGGTTCTAGCACAGATACGCAGTATTTT. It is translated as CASSLRGGSSTDTQYF.

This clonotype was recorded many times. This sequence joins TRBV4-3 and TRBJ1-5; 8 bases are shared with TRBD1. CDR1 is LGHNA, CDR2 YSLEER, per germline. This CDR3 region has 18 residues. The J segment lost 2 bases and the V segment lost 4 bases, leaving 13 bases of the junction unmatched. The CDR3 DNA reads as TGCGCCAGCAGCCTGAGTTGGGGCCCGGACAGGGGCAATCAGCCCCAGCATTTT. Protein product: CASSLSWGPDRGNQPQHF.

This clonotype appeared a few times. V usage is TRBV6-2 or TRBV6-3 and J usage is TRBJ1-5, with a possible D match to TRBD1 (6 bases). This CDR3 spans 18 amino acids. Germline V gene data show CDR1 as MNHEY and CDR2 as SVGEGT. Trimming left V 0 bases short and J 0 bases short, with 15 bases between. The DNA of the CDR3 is TGTGCCAGCAGTTACTCGCCGCAGGGGTTGGCTAGCAATCAGCCCCAGCATTTT. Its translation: CASSYSPQGLASNQPQHF.

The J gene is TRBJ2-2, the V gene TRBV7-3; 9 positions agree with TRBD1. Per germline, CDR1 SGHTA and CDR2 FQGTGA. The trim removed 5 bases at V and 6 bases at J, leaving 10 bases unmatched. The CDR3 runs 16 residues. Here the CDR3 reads CASSPEPGQGSGELFF. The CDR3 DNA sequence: TGTGCCAGCAGCCCTGAGCCGGGACAGGGTTCCGGGGAGCTGTTTTTT.

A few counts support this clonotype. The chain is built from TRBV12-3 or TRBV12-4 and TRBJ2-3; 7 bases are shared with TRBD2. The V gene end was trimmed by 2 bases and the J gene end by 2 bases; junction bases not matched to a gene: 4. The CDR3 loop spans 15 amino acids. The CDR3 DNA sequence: TGTGCCAGCAGTTTAATGAGCGGGGCCACAGATACGCAGTATTTT. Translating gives CASSLMSGATDTQYF.

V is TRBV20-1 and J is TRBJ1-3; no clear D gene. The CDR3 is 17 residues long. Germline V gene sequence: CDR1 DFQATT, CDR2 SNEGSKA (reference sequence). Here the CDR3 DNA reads TGCAGCGCCACCGGCAGGTCACCACCTACTCTGGAAAGGACCATATATTTT. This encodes CSATGRSPPTLERTIYF.

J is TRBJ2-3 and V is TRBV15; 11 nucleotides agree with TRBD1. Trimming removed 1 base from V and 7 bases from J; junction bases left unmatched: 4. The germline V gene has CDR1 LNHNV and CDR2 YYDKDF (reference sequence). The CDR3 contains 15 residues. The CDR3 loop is CATSRGTGGMNTQYF. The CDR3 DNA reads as TGTGCCACCAGCAGAGGGACAGGGGGCATGAATACGCAGTATTTT. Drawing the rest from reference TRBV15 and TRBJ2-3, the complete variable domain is DAMVIQNPRYQVTQFGKPVTLSCSQTLNHNVMYWYQQKSSQAPKLLFHYYDKDFNNEADTPDNFQSRRPNTSFCFLDIRSPGLGDTAMYLCATSRGTGGMNTQYFGPGTRLTVL.

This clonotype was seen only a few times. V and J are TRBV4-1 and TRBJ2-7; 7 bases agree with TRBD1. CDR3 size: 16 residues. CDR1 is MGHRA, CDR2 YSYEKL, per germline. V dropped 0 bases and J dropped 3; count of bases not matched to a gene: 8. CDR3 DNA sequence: TGCGCCAGCAGCCAAGAAGGGCAGGGGGATCTCTACGAGCAGTACTTC. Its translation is CASSQEGQGDLYEQYF.